The 2 T cell receptor beta chains presented below share a single source sample, sequenced in a study of spatial heterogeneity in lung cancer. Each CDR3 protein is one row after TCRdb ran MiXCR on the 5' RACE reads. The sample records about 2,200 distinct CDR3 sequences, less than 20% being singletons. Time point reported: sample taken at primary tumor resection. Unsorted tumor, nontumor lung tissue or cryopreserved PBMC supplied the whole RNA. Here the sequenced sample was PBMCs, taken at surgery. These receptors all stem from a male donor with early-stage non-small cell lung cancer.

The chain joins TRBV28 to TRBJ1-1, with D possibly TRBD1 on 5 matching bases. Germline V gives CDR1 MDHEN, CDR2 SYDVKM. The ends were cut back, 8 bases at V and 0 bases at J, with 10 bases in the middle. This CDR3 has 13 residues. CDR3 coding DNA: TGTGCCAGCCTGGGGGTGATGAACACTGAAGCTTTCTTT. This codes for CASLGVMNTEAFF.

This clonotype was recorded at least ten times. The chain recombines TRBV5-1 with TRBJ2-7, with 10 bases fitting TRBD1. This CDR3 is 14 amino acids long. CDR1 SGHRS and CDR2 YFSETQ come from the germline V gene. The V segment lost 4 bases and the J segment 2 bases; nucleotides outside the gene matches: 3. The DNA for the CDR3 is TGCGCCAGCAGCCCCGACAGGGGGCCCTACGAGCAGTACTTC. Translated, it gives CASSPDRGPYEQYF. The whole variable domain, remainder taken from reference TRBV5-1 and TRBJ2-7, is KAGVTQTPRYLIKTRGQQVTLSCSPISGHRSVSWYQQTPGQGLQFLFEYFSETQRNKGNFPGRFSGRQFSNSRSEMNVSTLELGDSALYLCASSPDRGPYEQYFGPGTRLTVT.